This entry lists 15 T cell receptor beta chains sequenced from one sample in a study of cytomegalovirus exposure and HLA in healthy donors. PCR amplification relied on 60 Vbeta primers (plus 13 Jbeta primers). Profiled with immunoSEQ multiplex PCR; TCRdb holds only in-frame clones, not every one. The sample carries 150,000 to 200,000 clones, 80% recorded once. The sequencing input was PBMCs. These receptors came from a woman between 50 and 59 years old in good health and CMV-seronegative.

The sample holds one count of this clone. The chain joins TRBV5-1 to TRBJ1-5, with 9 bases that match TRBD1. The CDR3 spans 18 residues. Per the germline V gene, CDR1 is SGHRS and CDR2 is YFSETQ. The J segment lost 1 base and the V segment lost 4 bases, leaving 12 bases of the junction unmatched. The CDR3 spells CASSIGGQGASSNQPQHF. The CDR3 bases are TGCGCCAGCAGCATTGGGGGACAGGGTGCGTCAAGCAATCAGCCCCAGCATTTT.

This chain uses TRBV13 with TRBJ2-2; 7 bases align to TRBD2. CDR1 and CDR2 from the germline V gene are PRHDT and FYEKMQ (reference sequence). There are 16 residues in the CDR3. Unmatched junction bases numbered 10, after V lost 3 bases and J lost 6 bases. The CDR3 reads CASSFRGVLNAGELFF. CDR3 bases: TGTGCCAGCAGCTTTCGGGGGGTGCTCAATGCCGGGGAGCTGTTTTTT.

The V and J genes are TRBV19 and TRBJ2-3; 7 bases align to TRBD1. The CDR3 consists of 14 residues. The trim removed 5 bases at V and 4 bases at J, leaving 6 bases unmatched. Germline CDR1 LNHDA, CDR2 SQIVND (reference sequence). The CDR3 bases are TGTGCCAGTAGTCAACAGGGGCGGTCAGATACGCAGTATTTT. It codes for CASSQQGRSDTQYF.

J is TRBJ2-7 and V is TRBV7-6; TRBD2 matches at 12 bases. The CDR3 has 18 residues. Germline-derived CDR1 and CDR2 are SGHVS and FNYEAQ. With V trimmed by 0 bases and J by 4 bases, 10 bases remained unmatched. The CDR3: CASSLAPSGGAQFYEQYF. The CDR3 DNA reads TGTGCCAGCAGCTTAGCCCCTAGCGGGGGGGCCCAATTTTACGAGCAGTACTTC.

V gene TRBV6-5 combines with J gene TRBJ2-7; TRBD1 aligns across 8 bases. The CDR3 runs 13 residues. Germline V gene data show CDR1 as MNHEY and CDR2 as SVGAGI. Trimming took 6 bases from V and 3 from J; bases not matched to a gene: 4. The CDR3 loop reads CASSRQGNYEQYF. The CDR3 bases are TGTGCCAGCAGCCGACAGGGGAACTACGAGCAGTACTTC.

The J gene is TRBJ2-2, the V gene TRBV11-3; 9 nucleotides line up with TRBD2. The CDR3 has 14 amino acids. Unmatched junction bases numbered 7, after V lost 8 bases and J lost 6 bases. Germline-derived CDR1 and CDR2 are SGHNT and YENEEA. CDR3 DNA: TGTGCCAGCGTCAGGCGGGAGGGCCCCGGGGAGCTGTTTTTT. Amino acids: CASVRREGPGELFF.

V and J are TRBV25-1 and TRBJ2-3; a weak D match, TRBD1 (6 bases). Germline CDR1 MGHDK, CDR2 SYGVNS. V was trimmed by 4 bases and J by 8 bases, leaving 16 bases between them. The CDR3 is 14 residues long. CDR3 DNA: TGTGCCAGCAGTGTTTGGTCTACAGGGAGTACGCAGTATTTT. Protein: CASSVWSTGSTQYF.

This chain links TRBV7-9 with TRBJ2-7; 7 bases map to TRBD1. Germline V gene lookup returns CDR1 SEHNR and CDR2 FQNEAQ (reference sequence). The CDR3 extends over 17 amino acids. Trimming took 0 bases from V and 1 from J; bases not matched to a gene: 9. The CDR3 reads CASSLARTGVLSYEQYF. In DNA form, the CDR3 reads TGTGCCAGCAGCTTAGCACGAACAGGGGTTCTTTCCTACGAGCAGTACTTC.

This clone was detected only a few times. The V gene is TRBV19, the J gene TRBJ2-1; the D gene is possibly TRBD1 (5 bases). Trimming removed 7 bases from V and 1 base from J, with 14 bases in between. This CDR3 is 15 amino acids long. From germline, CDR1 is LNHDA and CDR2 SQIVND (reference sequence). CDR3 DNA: TGTGCCAGTATTTCCCCAGGGCTTTCCTACAATGAGCAGTTCTTC. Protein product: CASISPGLSYNEQFF.

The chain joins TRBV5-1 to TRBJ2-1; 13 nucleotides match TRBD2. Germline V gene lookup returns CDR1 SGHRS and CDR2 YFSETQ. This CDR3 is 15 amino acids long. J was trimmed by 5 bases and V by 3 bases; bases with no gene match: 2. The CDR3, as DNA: TGCGCCAGCAGCTCGGGACTAGCGGGAAACAATGAGCAGTTCTTC. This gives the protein CASSSGLAGNNEQFF.

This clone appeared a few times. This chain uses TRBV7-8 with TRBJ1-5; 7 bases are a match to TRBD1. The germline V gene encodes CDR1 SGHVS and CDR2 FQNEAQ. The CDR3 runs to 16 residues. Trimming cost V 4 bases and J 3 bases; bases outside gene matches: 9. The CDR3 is CASSSKDRTLNQPQHF. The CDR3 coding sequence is TGTGCCAGCAGCTCCAAGGACAGGACGCTCAATCAGCCCCAGCATTTT.

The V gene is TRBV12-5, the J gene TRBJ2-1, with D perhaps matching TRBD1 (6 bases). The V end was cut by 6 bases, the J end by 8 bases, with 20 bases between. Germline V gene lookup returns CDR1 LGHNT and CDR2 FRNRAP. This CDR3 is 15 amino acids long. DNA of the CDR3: TGTGCTAGTGGCCCCCCCACTCCAGGGGTACATGAGCAGTTCTTC. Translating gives CASGPPTPGVHEQFF.

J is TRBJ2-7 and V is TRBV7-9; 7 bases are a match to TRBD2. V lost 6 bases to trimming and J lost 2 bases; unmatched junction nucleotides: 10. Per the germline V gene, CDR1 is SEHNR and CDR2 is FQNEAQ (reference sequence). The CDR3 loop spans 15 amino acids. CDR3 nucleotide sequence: TGTGCCAGCAGTCCCGGACTAGAGCCAACCTACGAGCAGTACTTC. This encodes CASSPGLEPTYEQYF.

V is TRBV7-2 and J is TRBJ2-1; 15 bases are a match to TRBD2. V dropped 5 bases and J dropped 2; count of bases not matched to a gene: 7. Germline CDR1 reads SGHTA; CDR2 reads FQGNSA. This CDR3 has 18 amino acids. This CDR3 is CASSEGLAGGIAYNEQFF. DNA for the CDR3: TGTGCCAGCAGCGAGGGACTAGCGGGAGGTATCGCCTACAATGAGCAGTTCTTC.

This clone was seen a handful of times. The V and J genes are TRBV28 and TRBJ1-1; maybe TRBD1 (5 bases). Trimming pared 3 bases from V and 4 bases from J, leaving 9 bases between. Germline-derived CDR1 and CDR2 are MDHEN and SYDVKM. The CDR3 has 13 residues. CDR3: CASSLGGFTEAFF. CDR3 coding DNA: TGTGCCAGCAGTTTGGGGGGGTTCACTGAAGCTTTCTTT. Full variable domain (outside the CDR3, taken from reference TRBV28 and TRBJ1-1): DVKVTQSSRYLVKRTGEKVFLECVQDMDHENMFWYRQDPGLGLRLIYFSYDVKMKEKGDIPEGYSVSREKKERFSLILESASTNQTSMYLCASSLGGFTEAFFGQGTRLTVV.